Listed below are T cell receptor beta chains from one sample, sequenced in a study of cytotoxic CD8 clonotypes in ibrutinib-treated CLL. Clones were read by immunoSEQ multiplex PCR, and TCRdb kept only the in-frame ones, dropping some. This table has 50,000 to 65,000 clones, about 72% appearing once. The input for sequencing was PBMCs, taken after 12 months of ibrutinib treatment. The receptors here all came from a human donor with chronic lymphocytic leukemia. Each CDR3 is given with its conserved first and last residue. The D gene is left open where the match is weak. The size field is filled for only some rows; it gives once, few, many or a size class.

d_call: TRBD1
v_call: TRBV28
clone_size: NA
j_call: TRBJ2-3
cdr3_length: 15
cdr3_aa: CASRTGQGATDTQYF
cdr3_nt: TGTGCCAGCAGGACGGGACAGGGGGCCACAGATACGCAGTATTTT

d_call: NA
v_call: TRBV6-5
clone_size: few
j_call: TRBJ2-7
cdr3_length: 15
cdr3_aa: CASSSGAGMTYEQYF
cdr3_nt: TGTGCCAGCAGCTCTGGGGCAGGGATGACCTACGAGCAGTACTTC

d_call: TRBD1
v_call: TRBV5-1
clone_size: NA
j_call: TRBJ1-4
cdr3_length: 17
cdr3_aa: CASSLGLGTGENEKLFF
cdr3_nt: TGCGCCAGCAGCTTGGGACTAGGGACAGGGGAGAATGAAAAACTGTTTTTT

d_call: TRBD2
v_call: TRBV4-3
clone_size: NA
j_call: TRBJ2-7
cdr3_length: 15
cdr3_aa: CASSLGLAGPYEQYF
cdr3_nt: TGCGCCAGCAGCCTGGGACTAGCGGGACCCTACGAGCAGTACTTC

d_call: TRBD2
v_call: TRBV5-4
clone_size: NA
j_call: TRBJ2-4
cdr3_length: 16
cdr3_aa: CASSLIGREGKNIQYF
cdr3_nt: TGTGCCAGCAGCTTAATAGGGCGGGAGGGCAAAAACATTCAGTACTTC

d_call: NA
v_call: TRBV18
clone_size: once
j_call: TRBJ2-7
cdr3_length: 14
cdr3_aa: CASSPDRLSYEQYF
cdr3_nt: TGTGCCAGCTCACCGGATCGACTCTCCTACGAGCAGTACTTC

d_call: TRBD2
v_call: TRBV5-4
clone_size: NA
j_call: TRBJ2-1
cdr3_length: 14
cdr3_aa: CASSLGLANNEQFF
cdr3_nt: TGTGCCAGCAGCTTGGGACTAGCGAACAATGAGCAGTTCTTC

d_call: TRBD2
v_call: TRBV7-3
clone_size: NA
j_call: TRBJ2-3
cdr3_length: 14
cdr3_aa: CASSRLADPDTQYF
cdr3_nt: TGTGCCAGCAGCCGGCTAGCGGACCCAGATACGCAGTATTTT

d_call: NA
v_call: TRBV2
clone_size: NA
j_call: TRBJ2-3
cdr3_length: 15
cdr3_aa: CASKYGGVSTDTQYF
cdr3_nt: TGTGCCAGCAAGTACGGGGGAGTGAGCACAGATACGCAGTATTTT

d_call: NA
v_call: TRBV28
clone_size: NA
j_call: TRBJ1-2
cdr3_length: 13
cdr3_aa: CASSLDSNYGYTF
cdr3_nt: TGTGCCAGCAGTTTAGACAGCAACTATGGCTACACCTTC

d_call: NA
v_call: TRBV30
clone_size: few
j_call: TRBJ2-7
cdr3_length: 14
cdr3_aa: CAWSVPRLSYEQYF
cdr3_nt: TGTGCCTGGAGTGTACCCCGGTTATCCTACGAGCAGTACTTC

d_call: NA
v_call: TRBV7-9
clone_size: few
j_call: TRBJ2-2
cdr3_length: 15
cdr3_aa: CASSLGSTNTGELFF
cdr3_nt: TGTGCCAGCAGCTTGGGCAGTACGAACACCGGGGAGCTGTTTTTT

d_call: NA
v_call: TRBV7-2
clone_size: NA
j_call: TRBJ1-2
cdr3_length: 12
cdr3_aa: CASSPRSSGYTF
cdr3_nt: TGTGCCAGCAGCCCTCGTTCTAGCGGCTACACCTTC

d_call: TRBD1
v_call: TRBV2
clone_size: NA
j_call: TRBJ2-1
cdr3_length: 13
cdr3_aa: CASHRTGANEQFF
cdr3_nt: TGTGCCAGCCACAGGACAGGGGCCAATGAGCAGTTCTTC

d_call: TRBD2
v_call: TRBV5-4
clone_size: NA
j_call: TRBJ2-7
cdr3_length: 15
cdr3_aa: CASSSSGRTSYEQYF
cdr3_nt: TGTGCCAGCAGCTCCAGCGGGAGGACTAGCTACGAGCAGTACTTC

d_call: NA
v_call: TRBV29-1
clone_size: NA
j_call: TRBJ2-1
cdr3_length: 15
cdr3_aa: CSVTLFWEGGGEQFF
cdr3_nt: TGCAGCGTGACCCTCTTTTGGGAGGGAGGGGGCGAGCAGTTCTTC

d_call: NA
v_call: TRBV10-3
clone_size: few
j_call: TRBJ2-3
cdr3_length: 16
cdr3_aa: CAISEQGSSFTDTQYF
cdr3_nt: TGTGCCATCAGTGAGCAGGGCTCCTCCTTCACAGATACGCAGTATTTT

d_call: NA
v_call: TRBV12-5
clone_size: NA
j_call: TRBJ2-1
cdr3_length: 15
cdr3_aa: CASGLRAGPYNEQFF
cdr3_nt: TGTGCTAGTGGTTTGCGCGCAGGGCCCTACAATGAGCAGTTCTTC

d_call: NA
v_call: TRBV19
clone_size: few
j_call: TRBJ2-7
cdr3_length: 15
cdr3_aa: CASSPLGHEGYEQYF
cdr3_nt: TGTGCCAGTAGTCCCTTAGGGCACGAGGGCTACGAGCAGTACTTC

d_call: TRBD2
v_call: TRBV4-2
clone_size: NA
j_call: TRBJ2-7
cdr3_length: 20
cdr3_aa: CASSQDLFGGTSGSFYEQYF
cdr3_nt: TGTGCCAGCAGCCAAGACCTTTTTGGTGGGACTAGCGGGAGCTTCTACGAGCAGTACTTC

d_call: TRBD2
v_call: TRBV6-5
clone_size: NA
j_call: TRBJ2-7
cdr3_length: 15
cdr3_aa: CASKRTSGDNYEQYF
cdr3_nt: TGTGCCAGCAAACGGACTAGCGGCGATAACTACGAGCAGTACTTC

d_call: TRBD1
v_call: TRBV28
clone_size: once
j_call: TRBJ1-5
cdr3_length: 15
cdr3_aa: CASSLGTGPYQPQHF
cdr3_nt: TGTGCCAGCAGCCTAGGGACAGGGCCTTATCAGCCCCAGCATTTT

d_call: TRBD1
v_call: TRBV9
clone_size: NA
j_call: TRBJ1-2
cdr3_length: 17
cdr3_aa: CASSVATGGHPPYGYTF
cdr3_nt: TGTGCCAGCAGCGTAGCTACAGGGGGCCATCCTCCATATGGCTACACCTTC

d_call: TRBD2
v_call: TRBV9
clone_size: few
j_call: TRBJ2-1
cdr3_length: 14
cdr3_aa: CASSSWTSGSEQFF
cdr3_nt: TGTGCCAGCAGCTCTTGGACTAGCGGGAGTGAGCAGTTCTTC

d_call: NA
v_call: TRBV9
clone_size: NA
j_call: TRBJ2-2
cdr3_length: 16
cdr3_aa: CASSIRGLSDTGELFF
cdr3_nt: TGTGCCAGCAGCATTCGGGGGTTATCGGACACCGGGGAGCTGTTTTTT

d_call: NA
v_call: TRBV5-1
clone_size: NA
j_call: TRBJ2-7
cdr3_length: 13
cdr3_aa: CASGGDSSYEQYF
cdr3_nt: TGCGCCAGCGGAGGCGACAGTTCCTACGAGCAGTACTTC

d_call: NA
v_call: TRBV4-3
clone_size: NA
j_call: TRBJ1-5
cdr3_length: 13
cdr3_aa: CASSQVGGGPQHF
cdr3_nt: TGCGCCAGCAGCCAAGTTGGGGGTGGGCCCCAGCATTTT

d_call: NA
v_call: TRBV28
clone_size: NA
j_call: TRBJ2-5
cdr3_length: 13
cdr3_aa: CASSAPGTETQYF
cdr3_nt: TGTGCCAGCAGTGCTCCGGGCACGGAGACCCAGTACTTC

d_call: TRBD2
v_call: TRBV28
clone_size: NA
j_call: TRBJ2-1
cdr3_length: 15
cdr3_aa: CASSLGGSSYNEQFF
cdr3_nt: TGTGCCAGCAGTTTAGGCGGGAGCTCCTACAATGAGCAGTTCTTC

d_call: NA
v_call: TRBV6-1
clone_size: NA
j_call: TRBJ2-4
cdr3_length: 12
cdr3_aa: CASSVAKNIQYF
cdr3_nt: TGTGCCAGCAGTGTGGCCAAAAACATTCAGTACTTC

d_call: TRBD1
v_call: TRBV18
clone_size: NA
j_call: TRBJ1-5
cdr3_length: 15
cdr3_aa: CASSPTGLSNQPQHF
cdr3_nt: TGTGCCAGCTCACCGACAGGGCTTAGCAATCAGCCCCAGCATTTT

d_call: NA
v_call: TRBV29-1
clone_size: NA
j_call: TRBJ1-4
cdr3_length: 11
cdr3_aa: CSVATNEKLFF
cdr3_nt: TGCAGCGTTGCGACGAATGAAAAACTGTTTTTT

d_call: TRBD1
v_call: TRBV4-2
clone_size: NA
j_call: TRBJ2-6
cdr3_length: 16
cdr3_aa: CASSQSGQSGANVLTF
cdr3_nt: TGTGCCAGCAGCCAATCGGGACAGTCTGGGGCCAACGTCCTGACTTTC